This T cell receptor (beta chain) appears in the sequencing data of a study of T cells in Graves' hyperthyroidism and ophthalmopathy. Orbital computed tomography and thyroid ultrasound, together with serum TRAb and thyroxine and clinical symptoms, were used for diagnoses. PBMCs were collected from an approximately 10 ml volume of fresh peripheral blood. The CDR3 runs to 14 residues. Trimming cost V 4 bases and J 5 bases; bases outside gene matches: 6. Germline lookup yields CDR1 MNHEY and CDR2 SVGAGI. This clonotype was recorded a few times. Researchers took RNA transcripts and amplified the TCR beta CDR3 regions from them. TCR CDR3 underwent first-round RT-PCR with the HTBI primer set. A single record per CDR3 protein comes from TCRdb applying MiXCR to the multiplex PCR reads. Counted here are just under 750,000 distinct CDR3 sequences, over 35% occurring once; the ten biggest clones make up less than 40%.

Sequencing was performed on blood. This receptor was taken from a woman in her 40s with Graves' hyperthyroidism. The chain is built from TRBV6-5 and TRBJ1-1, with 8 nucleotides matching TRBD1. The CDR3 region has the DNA TGTGCCAGCAGTTGGGACAGGATTGGTACTGAAGCTTTCTTT. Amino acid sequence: CASSWDRIGTEAFF.